This entry lists 10 T cell receptor beta chains sequenced from one sample in a study of shared clonotypes between healthy human individuals. Produced via immunoSEQ multiplex PCR; TCRdb's table is partial and in-frame only. The repertoire includes over a million clones, more than 75% of them detected once, and roughly 0.57% sits in the top ten. Input material: memory CD4+ T cells from PBMCs. Stated subset: CD45RA-negative fraction. Source of these receptors: a man aged 18 to 29 in good health. Some clones in this sample may be carry-over from other donors' samples.

The chain uses TRBV6-1 and TRBJ1-1; D remains unclear. V was shortened by 4 bases and J by 4 bases, with 7 bases between the two germline ends. The CDR3 has 12 amino acids. Germline V gives CDR1 MNHNS, CDR2 SASEGT. The CDR3 region has the DNA TGTGCCAGCAGTGGGTACAGCACTGAAGCTTTCTTT. Its protein product is CASSGYSTEAFF.

The chain combines TRBV18 with TRBJ2-1; TRBD2 aligns across 10 bases. The germline gives CDR1 KGHSH, CDR2 LQKENI. The CDR3 contains 14 residues. With 6 bases clipped from V and 7 bases from J, the junction kept 6 bases outside the gene matches. The CDR3 region is CASSRLAGVNEQFF. The CDR3 region has the DNA TGTGCCAGCTCGAGGCTAGCGGGAGTAAATGAGCAGTTCTTC. Drawing the rest from reference TRBV18 and TRBJ2-1, the complete variable domain is NAGVMQNPRHLVRRRGQEARLRCSPMKGHSHVYWYRQLPEEGLKFMVYLQKENIIDESGMPKERFSAEFPKEGPSILRIQQVVRGDSAAYFCASSRLAGVNEQFFGPGTRLTVL.

The chain uses TRBV6-4 and TRBJ2-2, with D maybe TRBD2 (6 bases). V gave up 8 bases and J gave up 0 bases, with 10 bases separating them. This CDR3 region has 14 residues. The germline V gene has CDR1 MRHNA and CDR2 SNTAGT. Here the CDR3 reads CASRLETNTGELFF. The CDR3 nucleotides are TGTGCCAGCCGACTAGAGACGAACACCGGGGAGCTGTTTTTT.

This chain joins TRBV28 and TRBJ1-1; D call uncertain. Trimming removed 2 bases from V and 10 bases from J, with 11 bases in between. CDR1 is MDHEN, CDR2 SYDVKM, per germline. This CDR3 spans 12 amino acids. CDR3 bases: TGTGCCAGCAGTTTAGAGGTATCCAGAGCTTTCTTT. This translates into CASSLEVSRAFF.

The V and J genes are TRBV28 and TRBJ1-6; D is perhaps TRBD1 (5 bases). The germline V gene has CDR1 MDHEN and CDR2 SYDVKM. V lost 8 bases and J lost 8, with 10 bases in between. This CDR3 spans 12 amino acids. CDR3 nucleotides: TGTGCCAGCCTCCAAGGGGATTCACCCCTCCACTTT. Translation: CASLQGDSPLHF.

About this clone: This same CDR3 is encoded by further DNA sequences in the sample. This chain connects TRBV5-1 to TRBJ2-1; no definite D call. Germline values: CDR1 SGHRS, CDR2 YFSETQ. V dropped 0 bases and J dropped 0 bases, with 10 bases sitting between them. The CDR3 covers 16 residues. CDR3 coding DNA: TGCGCCAGCAGCTTGGCCCCCCGGAGCTCCTACAATGAGCAGTTCTTC. Translation gives CASSLAPRSSYNEQFF.

The rearrangement uses TRBV29-1 and TRBJ1-2, with TRBD1 identical over 8 bases. J lost 7 bases, V lost 7 bases, and 11 bases had no gene match. Germline CDR1 is SQVTM and CDR2 is ANQGSEA. This CDR3 contains 13 residues. The CDR3 region has the DNA TGCAGCGCACGAACAGGGGGTAACGGTGGCTACACCTTC. Protein product: CSARTGGNGGYTF.

Written as DNA, the CDR3 is TGTGCCAGCAGACCGGGACAGGTACCAGAGACCCAGTACTTC. It translates to CASRPGQVPETQYF. The gene calls are TRBV27 and TRBJ2-5; 8 bases match TRBD1. Germline CDR1 and CDR2: MNHEY and SMNVEV (reference sequence). The junction had 7 bases not matched to a gene; V was cut back by 6 bases and J by 4 bases. This CDR3 spans 14 amino acids.

In this sample, this clone turned up a few times. This rearrangement joins TRBV7-2 to TRBJ1-1, with D perhaps TRBD1 (6 bases). V was pared by 5 bases and J by 3 bases, with 13 bases between. Per the germline V gene, CDR1 is SGHTA and CDR2 is FQGNSA. CDR3 length equals 14 residues. CDR3 protein: CASSKGTHYTEAFF. Here the CDR3 DNA reads TGTGCCAGCAGCAAAGGGACACACTACACTGAAGCTTTCTTT.

Regarding this clone: The junction departs from the called germline gene at one end, perhaps through a read error. V is TRBV20-1 and J is TRBJ2-7, with 9 bases aligning to TRBD2. This CDR3 is built from 11 residues. Germline lookup yields CDR1 DFQATT and CDR2 SNEGSKA (reference sequence). The DNA of the CDR3 is TGCAGTGTTGGGACTAGCCGCACGACGGACTTC. Translation: CSVGTSRTTDF.